Here is one T cell receptor beta chain with its context. The clone's antigen remains unknown. The input lacks base qualities; no much larger clone sits a single base away. The data belong to a study of chemoradiotherapy in HPV16-positive cancers (dated by TCRdb to 2021 to 2024). Notes on the research overall: Functional T-cell assays on cells from two HPV16-positive patients defined candidate HPV-specific T-cell clones and common TCR motifs. The study asked whether T-cell immunity to the HPV oncoproteins E6 and E7 changes during chemoradiotherapy and whether this immunity affects survival. The candidate HPV-specific TCRs and motifs were then tracked in TCR repertoires from around 93 patients with HPV-related cancers. What the work shows at the level of the full study, not this receptor alone: Expansion of candidate HPV-specific clones and E7-related TCR motifs was observed in the tumor microenvironment during treatment, whereas no such expansion was observed for non-HPV-specific T cells. Improved recurrence-free survival in HPV16-positive patients was associated with expansion of HPV-responsive T cells during chemoradiotherapy. Only two HPV16-positive patients were used to derive the functional definition of HPV-specific T cells, and the survival association was reported for HPV16-positive patients.

To prepare the library, the immunoSEQ multiplex PCR assay was applied. Not all clones reach the TCRdb copy of this immuneACCESS table, which keeps in-frame sequences only. Checked studies attribute under half of the gap to unresolved V genes and leave the rest unexplained. Counted in this sample were roughly 20,000 clones; approximately 84% of them appeared once. The ten most abundant clones make up approximately 3.7% of the sample. Repertoires were sampled repeatedly over the course of chemoradiotherapy so that clonal expansion in the tumor microenvironment could be followed. Taken from cysteine to phenylalanine, the CDR3 has 13 residues. Only the CDR3 DNA is retained, 39 bases long and in frame from the first base. Trimming costs V 2 bases and J 2 bases, and their ends lie 7 bases apart. CDR1 is given as KGHSH and CDR2 as LQKENI, both from the germline V gene.

This sequence uses TRBV18 and TRBJ2-7; no D gene is confidently identified. The input for sequencing was blood, taken from a patient who underwent chemoradiotherapy. The receptor was isolated from a human donor with HPV-associated anogenital cancer. This receptor carries the CDR3 CASSPGATYEQYF. The bases are TGTGCCAGCTCACCAGGAGCGACCTACGAGCAGTACTTC.